These T cell receptor beta chains were read from a single sample in a study of multiple sclerosis patients with progressive multifocal leukoencephalopathy. Sequencing was performed with immunoSEQ multiplex PCR; in TCRdb, only in-frame clones are kept and a portion is missing. The sample shows about 30,000 clones, roughly 87% of them seen only once. This specimen consisted of PBMCs, obtained from a patient treated with natalizumab. Receptors were obtained from a human donor with progressive multifocal leukoencephalopathy. CDR3s include the opening cysteine and the closing phenylalanine or tryptophan. The D gene is left open where the match is weak. The listing skips clone size in some rows; elsewhere it reads once, few, many or a size class.

clone_size j_call v_call d_call cdr3_nt cdr3_aa
once TRBJ2-1 TRBV19 NA TGTGCCAGTACCCTGGCCAATGAGCAGTTCTTC CASTLANEQFF
NA TRBJ2-3 TRBV19 NA TGTGCCAGTAGGGCCCGTGGGGAGGTCACAGATACGCAGTATTTT CASRARGEVTDTQYF
once TRBJ2-2 TRBV28 NA TGTGCCAGCAGTTTACTTAACACCGGGGAGCTGTTTTTT CASSLLNTGELFF
NA TRBJ1-2 TRBV19 NA TGTGCCAGTACCCCATGGGGGACGGACTATGGCTACACCTTC CASTPWGTDYGYTF
NA TRBJ2-1 TRBV28 TRBD2 TGTGCCAGCAGTTTCGGACTAGCCTCCTACAATGAGCAGTTCTTC CASSFGLASYNEQFF
NA TRBJ2-7 TRBV5-1 NA TGCGCCAGCAGCTTCCGAGGGACTGGCGAGCAGTACTTC CASSFRGTGEQYF
once TRBJ2-1 TRBV2 NA TGTGCCAGCAGTGAGAGCAATGAGCAGTTCTTC CASSESNEQFF
NA TRBJ1-5 TRBV25-1 TRBD1 TGTGCCAGCAGCCAGACAGGGCGTAGTCAGCCCCAGCATTTT CASSQTGRSQPQHF
NA TRBJ2-1 TRBV5-1 NA TGCGCCAGCTCCCCGAGGAGAAGTCTTTACAATGAGCAGTTCTTC CASSPRRSLYNEQFF
NA TRBJ1-1 TRBV4-3 NA TGCGCCAGCAGCCAAGATTTACGTCCGGCTGAAGCTTTCTTT CASSQDLRPAEAFF
few TRBJ2-7 TRBV29-1 NA TGCAGCGTGGCCCCGGGGTACGAGCAGTACTTC CSVAPGYEQYF
NA TRBJ1-5 TRBV2 TRBD1 TGTGCCAGCTCAGGGGGCGGGAGCAATCAGCCCCAGCATTTT CASSGGGSNQPQHF
NA TRBJ2-1 TRBV18 TRBD1 TGTGCCAGCTCACCGGGACAGGGACCTGTTTTGGGGCAGTTCTTC CASSPGQGPVLGQFF
NA TRBJ1-1 TRBV5-4 NA TGTGCCAGCAGCTTCGACTTGAACACTGAAGCTTTCTTT CASSFDLNTEAFF
NA TRBJ2-2 TRBV5-1 TRBD2 TGCGCCAGCAGCTTAGGGACTAGCGGTTCAGGGGAGCTGTTTTTT CASSLGTSGSGELFF
NA TRBJ1-2 TRBV4-2 NA TGTGCCAGCAGCCCCTACTTCGACAGAATTCAAAACTATGGCTACACCTTC CASSPYFDRIQNYGYTF
once TRBJ1-4 TRBV4-2 NA TGTGCCAGCAGCCAAGTAAACAGGGCAAATGAAAAACTGTTTTTT CASSQVNRANEKLFF
NA TRBJ2-1 TRBV18 NA TGTGCCAGCTCACCACCGTTGCATAATGAGCAGTTCTTC CASSPPLHNEQFF
NA TRBJ2-7 TRBV11-2 TRBD2 TGTGCCAGCAGTTATACTAGCGGGATCTCCTACGAGCAGTACTTC CASSYTSGISYEQYF
NA TRBJ2-7 TRBV19 TRBD1 TGTGCCAGTAGTATTCGGCAGGGGGCAAGTGAGCAGTACTTC CASSIRQGASEQYF
NA TRBJ2-3 TRBV7-8 TRBD1 TGTGCCAGCAGCTCGGGACAGGGTGGAACAGATACGCAGTATTTT CASSSGQGGTDTQYF
NA TRBJ2-3 TRBV4-3 NA TGCGCCAGCAGCCAAGATCTACTACGGGATGGCACAGATACGCAGTATTTT CASSQDLLRDGTDTQYF
once TRBJ1-1 TRBV6-1 NA TGTGCCAGCAGCCCGGGACGCCTTAAGGATGAAGCTTTCTTT CASSPGRLKDEAFF
NA TRBJ1-2 TRBV6-1 NA TGTGCCAGCAGTGAAGTGGGTGGAAGGGATGGCTACACCTTC CASSEVGGRDGYTF
NA TRBJ1-2 TRBV15 NA TGTGCCACCAGCCTAAAAAGGGGCTATGGCTACACCTTC CATSLKRGYGYTF
few TRBJ1-2 TRBV6-5 NA TGTGCCAGCAATAGCGGGACCGACGGGGCCTATGGCTACACCTTC CASNSGTDGAYGYTF
NA TRBJ1-5 TRBV7-9 TRBD1 TGTGCCAGCAACCAGGGGGCATACCAGCCCCAGCATTTT CASNQGAYQPQHF
NA TRBJ2-6 TRBV19 NA TGTGCCAGTAGTATGGGTGGTGGGGCCAACGTCCTGACTTTC CASSMGGGANVLTF
NA TRBJ1-2 TRBV6-1 NA TGTGCCAGCAGTCTGACCGGGACGGGCGTCCTTGGCACCTTC CASSLTGTGVLGTF
NA TRBJ1-1 TRBV6-5 NA TGTGCCAGCAGTTACCCCGTCAACACTGAAGCTTTCTTT CASSYPVNTEAFF
NA TRBJ1-3 TRBV5-6 NA TGTGCCAGCAGCGCCTCGCGGGGCTCTGGAAACACCATATATTTT CASSASRGSGNTIYF
NA TRBJ2-5 TRBV7-9 TRBD2 TGTGCCAGCAGTAGCGGGGGGACCCAGTACTTC CASSSGGTQYF
NA TRBJ2-1 TRBV7-8 TRBD2 TGTGCCAGCAGTCAGCGGGACTACAATGAGCAGTTCTTC CASSQRDYNEQFF
NA TRBJ2-7 TRBV7-9 NA TGTGCCAGCAGCCGTACACACGGCACCTACGAGCAGTACTTC CASSRTHGTYEQYF
NA TRBJ2-2 TRBV29-1 NA TGCAGCGTCCCGCCCAGTACTAGGTGCCCGAACACCGGGGAGCTGTTTTTT CSVPPSTRCPNTGELFF